These 3 T cell receptor beta chains were sequenced from one sample in a study of T cells after yellow fever vaccination. TCRdb redid the calling of the 5' RACE reads with MiXCR, one entry per CDR3 protein. The sample carries some 32,000 distinct CDR3 sequences, 5% to 8.5% recorded once. The sequencing here drew on PBMCs, either bulk or a sorted T-cell subset (CD4+, CD8+, memory, or dextramer-sorted; not recorded which), taken on the day of the first yellow fever vaccination. These receptors came from a man between 18 and 35 years old who received the YFV17D yellow fever vaccine.

At least ten counts were recorded for this clonotype. This chain links TRBV12-3 or TRBV12-4 with TRBJ2-7, with TRBD2 identical over 12 bases. Trimming at V came to 6 bases and at J to 2 bases, leaving 5 bases not matched to a gene. The CDR3 totals 15 residues. The CDR3 nucleotides are TGTGCCAGCAGAAAAGGACTAGCGGGGACCTACGAGCAGTACTTC. The encoded protein is CASRKGLAGTYEQYF.

This clonotype showed up many times. As DNA, the CDR3 is TGTGCCATCACCACGACAGGGGGCACTGAAGCTTTCTTT. As protein: CAITTTGGTEAFF. The V gene is TRBV10-3, the J gene TRBJ1-1, with 9 nucleotides matching TRBD1. CDR1 is ENHRY, CDR2 SYGVKD, per germline. The J segment lost 4 bases and the V segment lost 7 bases, leaving 4 bases of the junction unmatched. This CDR3 has 13 residues.

Ten or more counts support this clonotype. V is TRBV24-1 and J is TRBJ1-2; D remains unclear. Germline-derived CDR1 and CDR2 are KGHDR and SFDVKD. The V gene lost 1 base and the J gene lost 8 bases, with 10 bases spanning the gap. CDR3 size: 13 residues. CDR3 amino acids: CATSDFRGSGYTF. The CDR3 DNA follows: TGTGCCACCAGTGATTTTCGAGGGTCCGGCTACACCTTC.